The clone carrying this T cell receptor (beta chain) has just a few counts. Its target is unknown. The data originate from a study of STAT3 mutations in large granular lymphocyte leukemia. General observations from the study: At least one immunodominant TCR beta clonotype appeared in every T-cell large granular lymphocyte leukemia patient.

TCRbeta libraries averaged roughly 40,000 productive templates per sample. Clones were read by immunoSEQ multiplex PCR, and TCRdb kept only the in-frame ones, dropping some. In the table there are around 4,100 clones, less than 70% of which are singletons. Germline V lookup: CDR1 WSHSY, CDR2 SAAADI. This CDR3 contains 14 residues. J lost 6 bases, V lost 7 bases, and 6 bases had no gene match. The sequence came from a human donor with T large granular lymphocyte leukemia. Some clones in this sample may be carry-over from other donors' samples. The rearrangement uses TRBV10-2 and TRBJ1-5; 10 bases line up with TRBD1. Sequencing was performed on PBMCs. The chain's CDR3 is CASTGTGVTQPQHF. In DNA form, the CDR3 reads TGCGCCAGCACCGGGACAGGGGTGACTCAGCCCCAGCATTTT.